The source of this T cell receptor beta chain is a study of blood T cell repertoires in COVID-19. Study at large: COVID-19 samples from acute and convalescent phases originated in the United States, Italy and Spain. The analysed material was cDNA or gDNA that came from T cells, B-cell-depleted T cells, or PBMCs.

Study processing details: Amplified reference gene primers provided the basis for estimating nucleated cell counts. The repertoire was sequenced with immunoSEQ multiplex PCR; TCRdb's copy has only in-frame clones and lacks some. From that table come the V and J calls and clone size; the DNA was used to work out D and trimming. There are about 110,000 clones in the sample; more than 80% occur only once, and approximately 1% lies in the top ten. CDR1 is LGHNT and CDR2 is FRNRAP in the germline V gene. V trimming: 5 bases; J trimming: 0 bases; junction bases outside the gene matches: 4. The CDR3 covers 16 residues.

The chain couples TRBV12-5 to TRBJ2-1, with TRBD2 matching over 10 bases. This sequence was found in a human donor in a cohort sampled during active COVID-19. Sequencing used peripheral blood. The CDR3 loop reads CASGGLAGASYNEQFF. In DNA form, the CDR3 reads TGTGCTAGTGGTGGGCTAGCGGGGGCCTCCTACAATGAGCAGTTCTTC.